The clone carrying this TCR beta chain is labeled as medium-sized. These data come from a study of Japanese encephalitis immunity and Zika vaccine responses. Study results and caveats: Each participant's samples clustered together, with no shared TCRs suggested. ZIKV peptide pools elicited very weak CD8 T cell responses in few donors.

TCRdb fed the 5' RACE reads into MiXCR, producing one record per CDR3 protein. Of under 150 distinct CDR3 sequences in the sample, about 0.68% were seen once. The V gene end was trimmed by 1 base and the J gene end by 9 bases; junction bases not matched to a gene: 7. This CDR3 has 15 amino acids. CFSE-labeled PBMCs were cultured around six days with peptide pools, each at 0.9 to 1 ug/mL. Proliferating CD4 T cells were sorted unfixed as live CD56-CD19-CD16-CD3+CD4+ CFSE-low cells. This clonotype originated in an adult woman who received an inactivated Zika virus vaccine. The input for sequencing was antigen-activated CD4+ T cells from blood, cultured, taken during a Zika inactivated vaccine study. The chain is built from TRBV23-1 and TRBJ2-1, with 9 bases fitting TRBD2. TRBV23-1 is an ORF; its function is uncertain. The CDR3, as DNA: TGCGCCAGCAGTCAATTTGCGGGGGGGCCGTTTGAGCAGTTCTTC. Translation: CASSQFAGGPFEQFF.